This T cell receptor beta chain was sequenced for a study of T cell responses to AZD1222 COVID-19 vaccine. Combined were second doses at about 4 or about 12 weeks. V dropped 6 bases and J dropped 0 bases, with 9 bases sitting between them. CDR3 length: 14 residues. Per germline, CDR1 SGHTA and CDR2 FQGNSA. Findings and limits, study-wide: As reported, nearly half of all spike-specific TCRs target variant regions that are unmutated. In all cases, repertoires were sampled only after the peak T cell response. Only a handful of people who got AZD1222 tested seropositive at baseline.

About this clone: Its antigen is currently unknown.

Produced via immunoSEQ multiplex PCR; TCRdb's table is partial and in-frame only. The sample has 60,000 to 80,000 clones, about three quarters seen once; the top ten hold less than 50%. Sequences were derived from peripheral blood, sampled 28 days after the second AZD1222 dose. The rearrangement links TRBV7-2 to TRBJ2-4; D is unresolved. This TCR was recovered from an adult who received the AZD1222 COVID-19 vaccine. CDR3 loop: CASRSELAKNIQYF. CDR3 bases: TGTGCCAGCAGGTCGGAGCTAGCCAAAAACATTCAGTACTTC.